Listed here are 26 T cell receptor beta chains from one sample, sequenced in a study of brain T cells in children with intractable seizures. Specified time point: blood from clinic visit 5 months post-surgery; TSC patient then seizure free. Only in-frame clones appear in the TCRdb table, and some are missing; sequencing was by immunoSEQ multiplex PCR. The data hold a few hundred thousand clones, with over 85% observed a single time. The sequencing here drew on peripheral blood, taken approximately 5 months after surgery. These receptors all come from a boy less than two years old with tuberous sclerosis and intractable seizures.

J is TRBJ1-1 and V is TRBV6-1; 7 bases line up with TRBD1. Unmatched junction bases numbered 12, after V lost 3 bases and J lost 8 bases. Germline assignment: CDR1 MNHNS and CDR2 SASEGT. This CDR3 comprises 15 residues. This CDR3 reads CASSDTGTARKEAFF. CDR3 DNA: TGTGCCAGCAGTGATACCGGGACAGCCAGAAAAGAAGCTTTCTTT.

V and J are TRBV11-1 and TRBJ2-7; D call uncertain. The CDR3 is 13 amino acids. Per germline, CDR1 SGHAT and CDR2 FQDESV (reference sequence). V shed 2 bases and J shed 0 bases, with 5 bases lying between them. CDR3 DNA sequence: TGTGCCAGCAGCTTACTGAGCTCCTACGAGCAGTACTTC. It yields the protein CASSLLSSYEQYF.

Turning to this clone: The sample has other DNA sequences that encode this CDR3 too. The chain joins TRBV9 to TRBJ1-1; no clear D. Germline V CDR1 and CDR2: SGDLS, YYNGEE. The CDR3 has 13 residues. Trimming stripped 0 bases from V and 0 bases from J, with 3 bases between. The CDR3 coding sequence is TGTGCCAGCAGCGTAGAAGTGAACACTGAAGCTTTCTTT. Protein: CASSVEVNTEAFF.

The V and J genes are TRBV28 and TRBJ2-1; D unclear. Germline lookup yields CDR1 MDHEN and CDR2 SYDVKM. The V and J ends lost 3 bases and 3 bases respectively, with 21 bases between them. This CDR3 spans 18 amino acids. In DNA form, the CDR3 reads TGTGCCAGCAGTTTTTTTGGGTCAAAGACTTTTAACTACAATGAGCAGTTCTTC. Translated: CASSFFGSKTFNYNEQFF.

This rearrangement joins TRBV27 to TRBJ1-6; unclear D gene. Trimming stripped 5 bases from V and 4 bases from J, with 9 bases between. Germline V CDR1 and CDR2: MNHEY, SMNVEV (reference sequence). CDR3 length: 14 amino acids. The CDR3 protein is CASSPLRYNSPLHF. The CDR3 region has the DNA TGTGCCAGCAGTCCATTGCGGTATAATTCACCCCTCCACTTT.

The chain links TRBV7-9 to TRBJ2-7; TRBD1 agrees at 10 bases. J was trimmed by 7 bases and V by 5 bases; bases with no gene match: 5. The CDR3 loop spans 13 amino acids. The germline CDR1 and CDR2 sequences are SEHNR and FQNEAQ (reference sequence). CDR3 DNA sequence: TGTGCCAGCAGCCACGACAGGGGGCGAGAGCAGTACTTC. Translated, it gives CASSHDRGREQYF.

CDR3 nucleotides: TGTGCCAGTAGCGACAGAGAAGCTTTCTTT. Its translation is CASSDREAFF. The chain employs TRBV19 and TRBJ1-1, with D possibly TRBD1 on 5 matching bases. Germline V gives CDR1 LNHDA, CDR2 SQIVND (reference sequence). This CDR3 is 10 amino acids long. V was shortened by 6 bases and J by 8 bases, with 7 bases between the two germline ends.

This chain joins TRBV7-3 and TRBJ2-1; 10 bases align to TRBD2. V lost 2 bases, J lost 7 bases, and 8 bases stayed unmatched. The CDR3 runs to 16 residues. Germline CDR1 SGHTA, CDR2 FQGTGA. DNA of the CDR3: TGTGCCAGCAGCTTACTAGCGGGAGCTTTCGGAAATGAGCAGTTCTTC. This gives the protein CASSLLAGAFGNEQFF.

This CDR3 is CASQNEDPRGSYNSPLHF. CDR3 nucleotide sequence: TGCGCCAGCCAAAACGAGGACCCGAGGGGCTCCTATAATTCACCCCTCCACTTT. The V and J genes are TRBV4-1 and TRBJ1-6; TRBD1 is a possible D gene (5 bases). CDR1 and CDR2 (germline): MGHRA, YSYEKL. The CDR3 loop spans 18 amino acids. V was clipped by 8 bases and J by 0 bases, with 20 bases between them.

The V gene is TRBV27, the J gene TRBJ2-7; either TRBD1 or TRBD2 may supply D (6 bases each). Germline V gene lookup returns CDR1 MNHEY and CDR2 SMNVEV (reference sequence). The V and J ends lost 2 bases and 2 bases respectively, with 7 bases between them. This CDR3 is built from 13 residues. The CDR3 bases are TGTGCCAGCAGTTTACGGGGGCCCTACGAGCAGTACTTC. It specifies CASSLRGPYEQYF.

The chain joins TRBV19 to TRBJ1-1; 7 nucleotides agree with TRBD1. Germline V gene sequence: CDR1 LNHDA, CDR2 SQIVND (reference sequence). V was clipped by 6 bases and J by 3 bases; unmatched bases: 10. The CDR3 contains 15 residues. DNA for the CDR3: TGTGCCAGTAGCCCCCTGACAGGGATAGACACTGAAGCTTTCTTT. This gives the protein CASSPLTGIDTEAFF.

The chain carries TRBV15 and TRBJ2-7; 9 nucleotides match TRBD2. Germline-derived CDR1 and CDR2 are LNHNV and YYDKDF (reference sequence). Trimming cost V 2 bases and J 7 bases; bases outside gene matches: 12. The CDR3 consists of 16 residues. The DNA for the CDR3 is TGTGCCACCAGCAGAAGGCGGGAGGGCCCGATGGGAGAGCAGTACTTC. This gives the protein CATSRRREGPMGEQYF.

The J gene is TRBJ1-2, the V gene TRBV29-1; 8 bases are a match to TRBD1. Losses at the gene ends were 3 bases for V and 4 bases for J; bases not matched to a gene: 7. CDR3 length: 14 amino acids. The germline CDR1 and CDR2 sequences are SQVTM and ANQGSEA. The CDR3 nucleotides read TGCAGCGTTGAGGGTGGGACAGGTCCCTATGGCTACACCTTC. Protein product: CSVEGGTGPYGYTF.

This chain joins TRBV28 and TRBJ2-3; 12 bases agree with TRBD2. From germline, CDR1 is MDHEN and CDR2 SYDVKM. V was clipped by 1 base and J by 2 bases; unmatched bases: 10. There are 19 residues in the CDR3. The CDR3 DNA is TGTGCCAGCAGTTTATATGGGGTCCTAGCGGGAGGGCTCACAGATACGCAGTATTTT. As protein: CASSLYGVLAGGLTDTQYF. The variable domain in full, completed from reference TRBV28 and TRBJ2-3, reads DVKVTQSSRYLVKRTGEKVFLECVQDMDHENMFWYRQDPGLGLRLIYFSYDVKMKEKGDIPEGYSVSREKKERFSLILESASTNQTSMYLCASSLYGVLAGGLTDTQYFGPGTRLTVL.

The chain carries TRBV2 and TRBJ1-4, with a weak D call TRBD1 (5 bases). The V end was cut by 1 base, the J end by 8 bases, with 11 bases between. Germline values: CDR1 SNHLY, CDR2 FYNNEI. The CDR3 is 14 amino acids. CDR3 DNA sequence: TGTGCCAGCAGTGAAGGGCAGGGACCGGAAAAACTGTTTTTT. Its protein is CASSEGQGPEKLFF.

The chain is built from TRBV14 and TRBJ1-2; D perhaps matches TRBD1 (6 bases). Germline V gene data show CDR1 as SGHDN and CDR2 as FVKESK. The CDR3 has 16 residues. The V and J ends lost 4 bases and 4 bases respectively, with 19 bases between them. The CDR3 loop is CASSPSRDTVFYGYTF. The CDR3 DNA is TGTGCCAGCAGCCCGTCCCGGGACACTGTTTTCTATGGCTACACCTTC.

This rearrangement joins TRBV28 to TRBJ2-7, with unresolved D. V was shortened by 3 bases and J by 2 bases, with 11 bases between the two germline ends. Germline assignment: CDR1 MDHEN and CDR2 SYDVKM. The CDR3 totals 14 residues. The CDR3 coding sequence is TGTGCCAGCAGTTTTGGTGGGCCGCCCTACGAGCAGTACTTC. Translated: CASSFGGPPYEQYF.

The V gene is TRBV6-5, the J gene TRBJ2-4, with no clear D. Per the germline V gene, CDR1 is MNHEY and CDR2 is SVGAGI. The CDR3 is made up of 15 amino acids. V lost 0 bases and J lost 7, with 13 bases in between. The DNA of the CDR3 is TGTGCCAGCAGTTACTCATTGACGGGTTTCAACATTCAGTACTTC. It codes for CASSYSLTGFNIQYF.

This clone has just one count. The chain combines TRBV27 with TRBJ1-1, with D possibly TRBD1 on 6 matching bases. The CDR3 totals 16 residues. Germline V gene sequence: CDR1 MNHEY, CDR2 SMNVEV (reference sequence). V was shortened by 5 bases and J by 7 bases, with 23 bases between the two germline ends. The CDR3 sequence is CASSPQGVLKGGEAFF. For the CDR3, the DNA is TGTGCCAGCAGTCCGCAGGGTGTGTTAAAGGGGGGTGAAGCTTTCTTT.

V usage is TRBV4-1 and J usage is TRBJ2-6; D may be TRBD2 (5 bases). V lost 0 bases and J lost 1, with 19 bases in between. Per the germline V gene, CDR1 is MGHRA and CDR2 is YSYEKL. The CDR3 totals 20 residues. This chain's CDR3 is CASSQDASGPVPSGANVLTF. CDR3 nucleotide sequence: TGCGCCAGCAGCCAAGATGCCAGCGGACCTGTTCCATCTGGGGCCAACGTCCTGACTTTC.

This chain uses TRBV30 with TRBJ2-1; 8 positions match TRBD2. Germline loops: CDR1 GTSNPN, CDR2 SVGIG (reference sequence). Unmatched junction bases numbered 8, after V lost 4 bases and J lost 3 bases. The CDR3 has 15 amino acids. CDR3 in DNA: TGTGCCTGGATGAACGAGCGGGAGTTCTACAATGAGCAGTTCTTC. It is translated as CAWMNEREFYNEQFF.

This chain joins TRBV30 and TRBJ1-1; D gene unclear. V was shortened by 2 bases and J by 8 bases, with 18 bases between the two germline ends. The CDR3 has 14 amino acids. The germline gives CDR1 GTSNPN, CDR2 SVGIG (reference sequence). CDR3 nucleotides: TGTGCCTGGAGTACAGACCATCGCGTGGGGGAAGCTTTCTTT. Amino acid sequence: CAWSTDHRVGEAFF. Combining the CDR3 with reference TRBV30 and TRBJ1-1 gives the whole variable domain SQTIHQWPATLVQPVGSPLSLECTVEGTSNPNLYWYRQAAGRGLQLLFYSVGIGQISSEVPQNLSASRPQDRQFILSSKKLLLSDSGFYLCAWSTDHRVGEAFFGQGTRLTVV.

The J gene is TRBJ2-3, the V gene TRBV19; D not certain. Germline CDR1 reads LNHDA; CDR2 reads SQIVND (reference sequence). Trimming cost V 9 bases and J 0 bases, with 16 bases left between them. The CDR3 length is 15 residues. CDR3 protein: CASGPLEVSTDTQYF. The CDR3, as DNA: TGTGCCAGCGGTCCTCTGGAAGTAAGCACAGATACGCAGTATTTT.

The rearrangement links TRBV29-1 to TRBJ2-3; 12 nucleotides align to TRBD2. J gave up 5 bases and V 8 bases, and 8 bases lay outside the gene matches. Germline V gene sequence: CDR1 SQVTM, CDR2 ANQGSEA. This CDR3 is 14 amino acids long. CDR3 sequence: CSRTSGKGLDTQYF. Written as DNA, the CDR3 is TGCAGCCGGACTAGCGGGAAAGGGTTAGATACGCAGTATTTT.

This clone was counted once. V gene TRBV5-1 combines with J gene TRBJ1-2; D gene ambiguous. The length of the CDR3 is 14 residues. Germline CDR1 SGHRS, CDR2 YFSETQ. V was clipped by 1 base and J by 4 bases, with 11 bases between them. CDR3 protein: CASSLIGPTYGYTF. The DNA of the CDR3 is TGCGCCAGCAGCTTGATAGGGCCTACCTATGGCTACACCTTC.

The CDR3 coding sequence is TGTGCCAGCAGCTTCGTCGGGGTCCTGCCCTACGAGCAGTACTTC. Encoded protein: CASSFVGVLPYEQYF. This rearrangement joins TRBV7-9 to TRBJ2-7; the D gene is possibly TRBD2 (5 bases). V shed 3 bases and J shed 2 bases, with 14 bases lying between them. The CDR3 consists of 15 residues. Germline-derived CDR1 and CDR2 are SEHNR and FQNEAQ (reference sequence).